Following are 5 T cell receptor beta chains from one sample sequenced in a study of T cells after yellow fever vaccination. TCRdb processed the 5' RACE reads anew with MiXCR; each CDR3 protein has one entry. The sample includes around 260,000 distinct CDR3 sequences, about 5.2% of them seen just once. Here the sequenced sample was CD4+ T cells sorted from PBMCs, taken on the day of the yellow fever booster vaccination. These receptors were taken from a young man who received the YFV17D yellow fever vaccine.

V usage is TRBV5-5 and J usage is TRBJ2-5; TRBD1 agrees at 10 bases. This CDR3 spans 13 amino acids. V lost 0 bases and J lost 9; bases outside the gene matches: 2. Germline V CDR1 and CDR2: SGHKS, YYEKEE (reference sequence). CDR3 in DNA: TGTGCCAGCAGCTTGGTGGACAGGGGGGCCCAGTACTTC. Its translation is CASSLVDRGAQYF.

In this sample, this clonotype turned up many times. The V gene is TRBV20-1, the J gene TRBJ1-1, with TRBD1 as a possible D gene (6 bases). The CDR3 is made up of 14 amino acids. Germline-derived CDR1 and CDR2 are DFQATT and SNEGSKA (reference sequence). The V and J ends lost 5 bases and 1 base respectively, with 14 bases between them. CDR3 residues: CSAPTAGANTEAFF. CDR3 coding DNA: TGCAGTGCTCCCACCGCAGGGGCGAACACTGAAGCTTTCTTT.

The genes are TRBV30 and TRBJ2-5; 8 bases map to TRBD2. J was trimmed by 7 bases and V by 5 bases; bases with no gene match: 6. The CDR3 extends over 12 amino acids. Germline V gene lookup returns CDR1 GTSNPN and CDR2 SVGIG (reference sequence). DNA for the CDR3: TGTGCCTGGGGGACTAGATTGGGGACCCAGTACTTC. It yields the protein CAWGTRLGTQYF.

This chain joins TRBV6-5 and TRBJ1-4; the D gene is possibly TRBD1 (5 bases). CDR1 is MNHEY, CDR2 SVGAGI, per germline. V was pared by 10 bases and J by 8 bases, with 20 bases between. The CDR3 sequence is 14 residues long. The CDR3 sequence is CATAGAPAHEKLFF. As DNA, the CDR3 is TGTGCCACCGCCGGGGCCCCCGCACACGAAAAACTGTTTTTT.

V gene TRBV5-1 combines with J gene TRBJ1-2, with a possible D match to TRBD1 (5 bases). From germline, CDR1 is SGHRS and CDR2 YFSETQ. The CDR3 is made up of 15 amino acids. Between the trimmed V and J ends, which lost 2 bases and 4 bases, there was a span of 15 bases. The CDR3 protein is CASSFTGSGAYGYTF. The CDR3 DNA follows: TGCGCCAGCAGCTTTACGGGGTCCGGGGCCTATGGCTACACCTTC.